The clone carrying this T cell receptor beta chain was counted at least ten times. The V gene lost 6 bases and the J gene lost 7 bases, with 12 bases spanning the gap. Per germline, CDR1 SNHLY and CDR2 FYNNEI. The CDR3 contains 12 residues. TCR alpha and beta CDR3 regions were amplified from RNA using iRepertoire nested multiplex PCR. Tissue mRNA or PBMC total RNA, about 85-400 ng, went into one-step reverse transcription and amplification. MiXCR, applied by TCRdb to the multiplex PCR reads, yields one record per CDR3 protein. The sample holds approximately 130,000 distinct CDR3 sequences, around 23% seen once. This sample stems from a study of glioma-infiltrating T cells.

This sequence originates from a human donor with low-grade glioma or glioblastoma, undergoing nonglioma brain surgery, or in good health (not recorded which). Sequenced sample: glioma tissue, nonneoplastic brain tissue, or PBMCs (not recorded which). The chain recombines TRBV2 with TRBJ2-5; D is unresolved. The CDR3, as DNA: TGTGCCAGCAGGAGAGCCGGTGGGACCCAGTACTTC. This codes for CASRRAGGTQYF. Full variable domain (rest looked up from reference TRBV2 and TRBJ2-5): EPEVTQTPSHQVTQMGQEVILRCVPISNHLYFYWYRQILGQKVEFLVSFYNNEISEKSEIFDDQFSVERPDGSNFTLKIRSTKLEDSAMYFCASRRAGGTQYFGPGTRLLVL.